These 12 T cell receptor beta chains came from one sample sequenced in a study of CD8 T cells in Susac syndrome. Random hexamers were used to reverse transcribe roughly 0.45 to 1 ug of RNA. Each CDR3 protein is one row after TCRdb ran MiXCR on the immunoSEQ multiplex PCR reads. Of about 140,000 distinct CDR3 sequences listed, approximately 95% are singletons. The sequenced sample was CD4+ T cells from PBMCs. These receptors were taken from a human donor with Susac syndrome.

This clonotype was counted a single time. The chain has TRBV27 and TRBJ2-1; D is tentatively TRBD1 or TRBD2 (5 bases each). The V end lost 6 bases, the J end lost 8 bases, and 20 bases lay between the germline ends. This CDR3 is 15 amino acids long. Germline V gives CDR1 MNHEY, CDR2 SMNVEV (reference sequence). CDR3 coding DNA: TGTGCCAGCAGCCCCATCCCGCCCCGGGGCGATGAGCAGTTCTTC. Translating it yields CASSPIPPRGDEQFF.

As DNA, the CDR3 is TGCGCCAGCAGCTTACAGGGCTCTCAAGAGACCCAGTACTTC. Translation: CASSLQGSQETQYF. V and J are TRBV5-1 and TRBJ2-5; tentative D call: TRBD1 (6 bases). CDR1 is SGHRS and CDR2 is YFSETQ in the germline V gene. The CDR3 has 14 residues. V gave up 2 bases and J gave up 2 bases, with 10 bases separating them. The full variable domain, rest sourced from reference TRBV5-1 and TRBJ2-5, is KAGVTQTPRYLIKTRGQQVTLSCSPISGHRSVSWYQQTPGQGLQFLFEYFSETQRNKGNFPGRFSGRQFSNSRSEMNVSTLELGDSALYLCASSLQGSQETQYFGPGTRLLVL.

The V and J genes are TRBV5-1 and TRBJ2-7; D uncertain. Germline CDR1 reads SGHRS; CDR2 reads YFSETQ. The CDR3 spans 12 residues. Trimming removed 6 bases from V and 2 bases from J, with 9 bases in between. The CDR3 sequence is CASTSDPYEQYF. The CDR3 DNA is TGCGCCAGCACGTCAGATCCCTACGAGCAGTACTTC.

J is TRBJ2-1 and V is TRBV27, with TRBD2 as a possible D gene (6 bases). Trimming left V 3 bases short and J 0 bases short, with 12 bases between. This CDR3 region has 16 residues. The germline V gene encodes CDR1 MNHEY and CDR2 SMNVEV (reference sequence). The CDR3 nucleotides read TGTGCCAGCAGTTTCCGCGGGGTAAGCTCCTACAATGAGCAGTTCTTC. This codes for CASSFRGVSSYNEQFF.

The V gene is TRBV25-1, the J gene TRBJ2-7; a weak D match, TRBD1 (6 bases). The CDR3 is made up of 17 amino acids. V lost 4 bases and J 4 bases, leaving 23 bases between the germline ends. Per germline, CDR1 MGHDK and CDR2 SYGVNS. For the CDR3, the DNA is TGTGCCAGCAGTGGCACGACAGGCCAATGGGGATCTTACGAGCAGTACTTC. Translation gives CASSGTTGQWGSYEQYF.

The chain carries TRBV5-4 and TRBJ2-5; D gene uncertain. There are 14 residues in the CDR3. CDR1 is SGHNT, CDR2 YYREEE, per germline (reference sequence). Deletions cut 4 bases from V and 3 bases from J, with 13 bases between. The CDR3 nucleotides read TGTGCCAGCAGCCTGACTCATTCTGAAGAGACCCAGTACTTC. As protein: CASSLTHSEETQYF.

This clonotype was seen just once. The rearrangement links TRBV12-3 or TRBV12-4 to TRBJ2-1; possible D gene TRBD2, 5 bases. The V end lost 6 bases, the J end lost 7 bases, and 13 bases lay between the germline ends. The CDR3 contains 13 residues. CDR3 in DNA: TGTGCCAGCAGCCGGGGTCGACTTAATGAGCAGTTCTTC. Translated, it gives CASSRGRLNEQFF.

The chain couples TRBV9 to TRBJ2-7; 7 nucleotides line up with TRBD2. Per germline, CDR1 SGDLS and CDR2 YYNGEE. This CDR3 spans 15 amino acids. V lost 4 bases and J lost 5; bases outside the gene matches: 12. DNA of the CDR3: TGTGCCAGCAGCCTCCGGCTAGCGGCCTGGGACGAGCAGTACTTC. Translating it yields CASSLRLAAWDEQYF. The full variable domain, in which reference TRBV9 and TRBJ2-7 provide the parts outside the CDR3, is DSGVTQTPKHLITATGQRVTLRCSPRSGDLSVYWYQQSLDQGLQFLIQYYNGEERAKGNILERFSAQQFPDLHSELNLSSLELGDSALYFCASSLRLAAWDEQYFGPGTRLTVT.

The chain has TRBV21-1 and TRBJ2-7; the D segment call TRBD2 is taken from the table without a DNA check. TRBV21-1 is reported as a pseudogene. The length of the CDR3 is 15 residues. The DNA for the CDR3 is TGTGCCAGCAGCGTGACTAGCGGGAGGGTCTACGAGCAGTACTTC. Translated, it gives CASSVTSGRVYEQYF.

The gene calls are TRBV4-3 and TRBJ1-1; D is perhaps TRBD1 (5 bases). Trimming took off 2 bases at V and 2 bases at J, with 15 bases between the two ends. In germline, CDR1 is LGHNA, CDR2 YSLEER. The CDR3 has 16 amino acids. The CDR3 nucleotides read TGCGCCAGCAGCCAATACGGTGGCAGGGACAACACTGAAGCTTTCTTT. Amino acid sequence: CASSQYGGRDNTEAFF.

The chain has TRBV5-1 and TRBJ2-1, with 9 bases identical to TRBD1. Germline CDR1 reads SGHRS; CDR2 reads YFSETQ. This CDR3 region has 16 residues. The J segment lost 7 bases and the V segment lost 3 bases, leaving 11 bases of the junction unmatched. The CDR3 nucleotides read TGCGCCAGCAGCTCACCCGGACAGGGGAGAGGGAATGAGCAGTTCTTC. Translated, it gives CASSSPGQGRGNEQFF.

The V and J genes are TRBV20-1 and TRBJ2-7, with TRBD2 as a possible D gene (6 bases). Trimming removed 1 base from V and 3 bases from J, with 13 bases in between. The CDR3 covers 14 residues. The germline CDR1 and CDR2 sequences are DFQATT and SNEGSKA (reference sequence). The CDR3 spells CSARGGAMGYEQYF. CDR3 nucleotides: TGCAGTGCTAGAGGCGGGGCTATGGGCTACGAGCAGTACTTC.